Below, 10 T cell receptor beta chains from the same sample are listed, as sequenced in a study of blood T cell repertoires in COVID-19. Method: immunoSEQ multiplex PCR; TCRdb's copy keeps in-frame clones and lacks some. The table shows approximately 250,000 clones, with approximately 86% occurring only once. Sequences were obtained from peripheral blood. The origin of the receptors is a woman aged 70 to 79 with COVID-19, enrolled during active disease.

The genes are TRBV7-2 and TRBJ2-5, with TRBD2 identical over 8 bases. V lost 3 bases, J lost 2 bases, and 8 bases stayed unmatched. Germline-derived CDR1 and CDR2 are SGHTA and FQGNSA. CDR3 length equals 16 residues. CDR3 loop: CASSFLRSGGQETQYF. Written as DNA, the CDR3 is TGTGCCAGCAGCTTCCTTCGGAGCGGGGGTCAAGAGACCCAGTACTTC.

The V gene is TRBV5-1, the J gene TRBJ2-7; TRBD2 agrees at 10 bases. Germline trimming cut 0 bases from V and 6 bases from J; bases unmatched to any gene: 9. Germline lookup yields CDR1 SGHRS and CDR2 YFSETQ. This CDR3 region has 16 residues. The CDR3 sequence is CASSLVSGGALPEQYF. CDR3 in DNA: TGCGCCAGCAGCTTGGTAAGCGGGGGGGCCCTCCCCGAGCAGTACTTC.

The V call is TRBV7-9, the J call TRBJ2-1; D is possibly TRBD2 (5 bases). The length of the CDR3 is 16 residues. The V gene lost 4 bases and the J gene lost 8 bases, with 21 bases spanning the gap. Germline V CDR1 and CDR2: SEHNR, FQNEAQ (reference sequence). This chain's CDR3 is CASSWMAGPLFYEQFF. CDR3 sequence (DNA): TGTGCCAGCAGCTGGATGGCGGGCCCCCTCTTCTATGAGCAGTTCTTC.

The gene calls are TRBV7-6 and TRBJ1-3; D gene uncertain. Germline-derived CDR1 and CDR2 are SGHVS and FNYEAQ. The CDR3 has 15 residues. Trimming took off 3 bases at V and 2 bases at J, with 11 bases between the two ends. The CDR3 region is CASSFGKGTGNTIYF. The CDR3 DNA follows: TGTGCCAGCAGCTTCGGGAAGGGAACTGGAAACACCATATATTTT. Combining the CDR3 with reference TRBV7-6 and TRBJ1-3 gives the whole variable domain GAGVSQSPRYKVTKRGQDVALRCDPISGHVSLYWYRQALGQGPEFLTYFNYEAQQDKSGLPNDRFSAERPEGSISTLTIQRTEQRDSAMYRCASSFGKGTGNTIYFGEGSWLTVV.

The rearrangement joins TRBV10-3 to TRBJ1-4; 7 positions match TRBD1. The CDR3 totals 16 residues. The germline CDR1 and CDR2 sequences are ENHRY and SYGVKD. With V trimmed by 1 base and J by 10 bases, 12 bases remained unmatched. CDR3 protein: CAISELEGGASGKLFF. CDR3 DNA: TGTGCCATCAGTGAGTTAGAAGGGGGCGCAAGCGGAAAACTGTTTTTT.

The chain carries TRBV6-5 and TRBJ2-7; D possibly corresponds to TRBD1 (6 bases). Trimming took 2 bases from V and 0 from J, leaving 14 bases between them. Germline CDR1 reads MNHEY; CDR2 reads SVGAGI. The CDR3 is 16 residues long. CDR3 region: CASSYQTGSLSYEQYF. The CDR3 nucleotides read TGTGCCAGCAGTTACCAAACAGGGTCTCTCTCCTACGAGCAGTACTTC.

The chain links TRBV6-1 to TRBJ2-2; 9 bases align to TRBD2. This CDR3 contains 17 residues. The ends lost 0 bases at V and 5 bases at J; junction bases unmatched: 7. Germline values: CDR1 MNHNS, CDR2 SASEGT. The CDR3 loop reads CASSEALLAGNTGELFF. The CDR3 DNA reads TGTGCCAGCAGTGAAGCGCTTCTAGCGGGGAATACCGGGGAGCTGTTTTTT.

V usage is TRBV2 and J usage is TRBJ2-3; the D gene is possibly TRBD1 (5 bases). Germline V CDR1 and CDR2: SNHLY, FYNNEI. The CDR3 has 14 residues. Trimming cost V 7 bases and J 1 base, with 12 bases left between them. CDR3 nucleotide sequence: TGTGCCAGCAATTCTGTAGGGGGCACAGATACGCAGTATTTT. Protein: CASNSVGGTDTQYF. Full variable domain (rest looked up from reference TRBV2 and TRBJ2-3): EPEVTQTPSHQVTQMGQEVILRCVPISNHLYFYWYRQILGQKVEFLVSFYNNEISEKSEIFDDQFSVERPDGSNFTLKIRSTKLEDSAMYFCASNSVGGTDTQYFGPGTRLTVL.

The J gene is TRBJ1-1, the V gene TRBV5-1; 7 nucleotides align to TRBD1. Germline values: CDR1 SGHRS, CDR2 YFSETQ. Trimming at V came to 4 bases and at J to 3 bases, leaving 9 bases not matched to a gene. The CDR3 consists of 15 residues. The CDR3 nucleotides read TGCGCCAGCAGCCCCAGACAGGGAAGGGACACTGAAGCTTTCTTT. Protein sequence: CASSPRQGRDTEAFF.

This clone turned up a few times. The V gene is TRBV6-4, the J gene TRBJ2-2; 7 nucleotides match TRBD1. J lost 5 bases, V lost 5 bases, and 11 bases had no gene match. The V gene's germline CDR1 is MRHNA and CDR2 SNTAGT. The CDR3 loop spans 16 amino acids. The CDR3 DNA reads TGTGCCAGCAGTCCCACAGGGGCGTTCGGGACCGGGGAGCTGTTTTTT. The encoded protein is CASSPTGAFGTGELFF.